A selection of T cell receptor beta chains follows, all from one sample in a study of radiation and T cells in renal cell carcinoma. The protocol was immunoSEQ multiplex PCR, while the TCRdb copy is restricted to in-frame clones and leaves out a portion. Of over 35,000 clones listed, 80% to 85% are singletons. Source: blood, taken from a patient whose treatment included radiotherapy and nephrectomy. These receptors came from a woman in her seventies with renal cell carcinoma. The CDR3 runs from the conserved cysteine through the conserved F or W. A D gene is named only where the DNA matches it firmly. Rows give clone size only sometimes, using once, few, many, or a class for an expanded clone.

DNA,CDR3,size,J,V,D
TGTGCCAGCAGCCGAATGGGGCCTGCGGTGGAAGCTTTCTTT,CASSRMGPAVEAFF,NA,TRBJ1-1,TRBV14,NA
TGTGCCAGCAGCGTAGTGGGGTCTGGGGCCAACGTCCTGACTTTC,CASSVVGSGANVLTF,NA,TRBJ2-6,TRBV9,NA
TGTGCCAGTAGTACCGGAGGGTACACTGAAGCTTTCTTT,CASSTGGYTEAFF,few,TRBJ1-1,TRBV19,NA
TGTGCCTGGAGTGGGGGGAGGGCCCAAGAGACCCAGTACTTC,CAWSGGRAQETQYF,NA,TRBJ2-5,TRBV30,TRBD2
TGTGCCAGCAGCCGACTAGCGGGGGGCACAGATACGCAGTATTTT,CASSRLAGGTDTQYF,NA,TRBJ2-3,TRBV6-6,TRBD2
TGTGCCAGTAGTATAAACGGGAGGGAGACTAAAAACATTCAGTACTTC,CASSINGRETKNIQYF,NA,TRBJ2-4,TRBV19,TRBD2
TGTGCCAGTAGTACCGGACTAGCGGGAGAGGGCGAGACCCAGTACTTC,CASSTGLAGEGETQYF,NA,TRBJ2-5,TRBV19,TRBD2
TGTGCCAGCAGAGAGACAGGGGGCGCTGACCAGCCCCAGCATTTT,CASRETGGADQPQHF,NA,TRBJ1-5,TRBV28,TRBD1
TGTGCCAGCAGCTTAGTCGCCCGGGTCCACGAGCAGTACTTC,CASSLVARVHEQYF,NA,TRBJ2-7,TRBV7-8,NA
TGTGCCAGTAGTACCGCGGGACTTTCTGAAGCTTTCTTT,CASSTAGLSEAFF,few,TRBJ1-1,TRBV19,NA
TGTGCCAGCTCGGGACTAGCGGGATTATCCCCCGTCCCCAATGAGCAGTTCTTC,CASSGLAGLSPVPNEQFF,NA,TRBJ2-1,TRBV27,TRBD2
TGTGCCAGCAGAGAGGACGGGAACTCTGGAAACACCATATATTTT,CASREDGNSGNTIYF,few,TRBJ1-3,TRBV2,NA
TGTGCCAGCAGACCGACAGGGGACATCACTGAAGCTTTCTTT,CASRPTGDITEAFF,NA,TRBJ1-1,TRBV6-5,TRBD1
TGTGCCAGCTGCCGGGCTAGCCCTGATACAGGCTACGAGCAGTACTTC,CASCRASPDTGYEQYF,NA,TRBJ2-7,TRBV2,NA
TGTGCCAGCAGCCCGGGACTAGCGGCCGTGAACGGCTACAATGAGCAGTTCTTC,CASSPGLAAVNGYNEQFF,NA,TRBJ2-1,TRBV5-4,TRBD2
TGTGCCAGCAGTCCGACAGGGGCGGGGGAGCAGTACTTC,CASSPTGAGEQYF,NA,TRBJ2-7,TRBV6-6,TRBD1
TGCGCCAGCAGCCTGGGCGGGGCAGCCCAAGAGACCCAGTACTTC,CASSLGGAAQETQYF,NA,TRBJ2-5,TRBV5-1,NA
TGTGCCAGCAGTCCGCTCATCTCCGGGGAGCTGTTTTTT,CASSPLISGELFF,NA,TRBJ2-2,TRBV27,NA
TGTGCCAGCAGCTTGGACCCTAGCGGAAAATACGAGCAGTACTTC,CASSLDPSGKYEQYF,NA,TRBJ2-7,TRBV7-2,TRBD2
TGTGCCAGCAGTTCTTACGACCAAGAGACCCAGTACTTC,CASSSYDQETQYF,NA,TRBJ2-5,TRBV7-7,NA
TGTGCCAGCAGCTTGACTGGACAGGGTAAAGCTTTCTTT,CASSLTGQGKAFF,NA,TRBJ1-1,TRBV11-2,TRBD1
TGTGCCAGTAGCGTCGACAGGGGGCATTGGGAGACCCAGTACTTC,CASSVDRGHWETQYF,once,TRBJ2-5,TRBV19,TRBD1
TGCAGCGTTGGGCTAGCGGGCTCCTACGAGCAGTACTTC,CSVGLAGSYEQYF,NA,TRBJ2-7,TRBV29-1,TRBD2
TGTGCCAGCAGCCTCGGACAGGGGGCGAACTATGGCTACACCTTC,CASSLGQGANYGYTF,once,TRBJ1-2,TRBV5-4,TRBD1
TGTGCCAGCAGCTTGGTTCGACAGGGACGTTACGAGCAGTACTTC,CASSLVRQGRYEQYF,NA,TRBJ2-7,TRBV5-5,TRBD1
TGTGCCAGCTCCAAGGGATCCTACGAGCAGTACTTC,CASSKGSYEQYF,NA,TRBJ2-7,TRBV18,NA
TGTGCCAGCAGCTACGGTAGGAAGACAGGGGTCTATTTTTGGAACACCATATATTTT,CASSYGRKTGVYFWNTIYF,few,TRBJ1-3,TRBV5-4,TRBD1
TGTGCCAGCAGCCGCCCCCAGCTAGGGGCGCCCTACGAGCAGTACTTC,CASSRPQLGAPYEQYF,NA,TRBJ2-7,TRBV5-6,NA
TGTGCCAGCAGCTTACCGTCAGGGGGACCGGGAGATGGCTACACCTTC,CASSLPSGGPGDGYTF,NA,TRBJ1-2,TRBV7-3,TRBD1
TGTGCCAGCAGCGCCCAACAGGGGGTGCTTGACGAGCAGTACTTC,CASSAQQGVLDEQYF,NA,TRBJ2-7,TRBV9,TRBD1
TGTGCCTGGAGTCCTCCCGGGACAGGGGTGGCTTTCTTT,CAWSPPGTGVAFF,NA,TRBJ1-1,TRBV30,TRBD1
TGTGCCAGCAGCTTAGAACAGGGGGCCTATGGCTACACCTTC,CASSLEQGAYGYTF,NA,TRBJ1-2,TRBV7-9,TRBD1
TGCGCCAGCAGCTTGGAAAGCGGGAGGAGTGAGCAGTTCTTC,CASSLESGRSEQFF,NA,TRBJ2-1,TRBV5-1,TRBD2
TGTGCCAGCAGTTCAGGAGGGGGAGGCACAGATACGCAGTATTTT,CASSSGGGGTDTQYF,NA,TRBJ2-3,TRBV2,NA
TGTGCCAGCACCTCTGGAAACACCATATATTTT,CASTSGNTIYF,few,TRBJ1-3,TRBV5-6,NA
TGTGCCAGCAGTTATACCGGACTAGATTACAATGAGCAGTTCTTC,CASSYTGLDYNEQFF,NA,TRBJ2-1,TRBV6-5,TRBD2
TGTGCCAGCAGCGTAGAAGGGGGGAGCATTACCGGGGAGCTGTTTTTT,CASSVEGGSITGELFF,NA,TRBJ2-2,TRBV9,NA
TGCAGCGCAGCGTGGGAGACCCAGTACTTC,CSAAWETQYF,NA,TRBJ2-5,TRBV29-1,NA
TGTGCCAGCAGCGGACAGAGTTTCTACGAGCAGTACTTC,CASSGQSFYEQYF,NA,TRBJ2-7,TRBV6-1,NA
TGTGCCAGCTCACCACCGTCCTCTAACAATGAGCAGTTCTTC,CASSPPSSNNEQFF,once,TRBJ2-1,TRBV18,NA
TGTGCCAGCAGTGACTCGCGGTGGACAGGGGAGAATGAAAAACTGTTTTTT,CASSDSRWTGENEKLFF,NA,TRBJ1-4,TRBV6-4,TRBD1
TGTGCCAGTAGTCCCCTAGCGGGGGGGCAAGATACGCAGTATTTT,CASSPLAGGQDTQYF,NA,TRBJ2-3,TRBV19,TRBD2
TGTGCCAGCAGTTACTCCAGTGGCGGTGATGGCTACACCTTC,CASSYSSGGDGYTF,few,TRBJ1-2,TRBV6-6,NA
TGTGCCAGCAGTGAGAGACAGGGCGGGAGGGCTGAAGCTTTCTTT,CASSERQGGRAEAFF,NA,TRBJ1-1,TRBV25-1,TRBD1
TGTGCCAGCAGCCACAGACAGACCTACAACGAGCAGTACTTC,CASSHRQTYNEQYF,NA,TRBJ2-7,TRBV6-6,NA
TGTGCCAGCAGTGACTTCGGCCGGGGAACAGATGAAGCTTTCTTT,CASSDFGRGTDEAFF,NA,TRBJ1-1,TRBV6-1,NA
TGTGCCAGCAGTTACTCTTACAGGGGCCTCAATCAGCCCCAGCATTTT,CASSYSYRGLNQPQHF,NA,TRBJ1-5,TRBV6-5,TRBD1
TGTGCCAGTAGTATCGCCCAGGGTAGCGGGGCGTACAATGAGCAGTTCTTC,CASSIAQGSGAYNEQFF,NA,TRBJ2-1,TRBV19,TRBD2
TGTGCCAGCACCACAGGGGGCCTCTATGGCTACACCTTC,CASTTGGLYGYTF,once,TRBJ1-2,TRBV6-5,TRBD1
TGTGCCAGCAGTTTGGAGGACGGCTACACCTTC,CASSLEDGYTF,NA,TRBJ1-2,TRBV28,NA
TGCGCCAGCAGCTTGGATGCCGCGGGAGTAAATGAGCAGTACTTC,CASSLDAAGVNEQYF,NA,TRBJ2-7,TRBV5-1,TRBD2
TGTGCCAGCAGCCGCGGAGGGGGAAACCAAGAGACCCAGTACTTC,CASSRGGGNQETQYF,NA,TRBJ2-5,TRBV11-3,NA
TGTGCCAGCAGCCCGACAGGAGGGGGCACAGATACGCAGTATTTT,CASSPTGGGTDTQYF,once,TRBJ2-3,TRBV5-6,NA
TGTGCCAGTAGTATGTTCCCGGGAGCGGACACTGAAGCTTTCTTT,CASSMFPGADTEAFF,NA,TRBJ1-1,TRBV19,NA
TGTGCCAGCAGCTTAGCCCTGAGGGGGAGGTCGAACACCGGGGAGCTGTTTTTT,CASSLALRGRSNTGELFF,NA,TRBJ2-2,TRBV7-6,NA
TGTGCCTGGGGTTTGAAGACCCAGTACTTC,CAWGLKTQYF,NA,TRBJ2-5,TRBV30,NA
TGTGCCAGCAGCTTCGCGGGGGACTCTGGAAACACCATATATTTT,CASSFAGDSGNTIYF,NA,TRBJ1-3,TRBV11-1,NA
TGCGCCAGCAGCTTGGAACAGACAAACACCGGGGAGCTGTTTTTT,CASSLEQTNTGELFF,NA,TRBJ2-2,TRBV5-1,NA
TGTGCCAGCAGCGCCCGGGAGTACACCGGGGAGCTGTTTTTT,CASSAREYTGELFF,NA,TRBJ2-2,TRBV9,NA